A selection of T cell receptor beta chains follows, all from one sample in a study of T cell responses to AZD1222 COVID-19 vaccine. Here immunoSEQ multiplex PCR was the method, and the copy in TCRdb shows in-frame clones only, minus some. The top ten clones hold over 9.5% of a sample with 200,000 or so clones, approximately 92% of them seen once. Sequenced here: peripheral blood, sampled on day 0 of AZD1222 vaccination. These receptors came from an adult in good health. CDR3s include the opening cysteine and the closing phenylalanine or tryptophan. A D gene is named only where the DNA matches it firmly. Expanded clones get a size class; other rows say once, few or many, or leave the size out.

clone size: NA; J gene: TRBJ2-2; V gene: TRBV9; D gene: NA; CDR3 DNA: TGTGCCAGCAGCGTAGACAGGAGGGGCACCGGGGAGCTGTTTTTT; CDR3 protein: CASSVDRRGTGELFF
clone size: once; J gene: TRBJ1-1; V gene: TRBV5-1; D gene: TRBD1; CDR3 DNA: TGCGCCAGCAGCCGCGACAGGGTAACTGAAGCTTTCTTT; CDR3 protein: CASSRDRVTEAFF
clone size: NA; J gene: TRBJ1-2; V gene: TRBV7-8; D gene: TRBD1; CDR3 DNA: TGTGCCAGCAGCTTACCGGGACAGGGACATGGCTACACCTTC; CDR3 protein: CASSLPGQGHGYTF
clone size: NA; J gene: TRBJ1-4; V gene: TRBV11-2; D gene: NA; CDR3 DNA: TGTGCCAGCAGCTTTCATGAAAAACTGTTTTTT; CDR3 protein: CASSFHEKLFF
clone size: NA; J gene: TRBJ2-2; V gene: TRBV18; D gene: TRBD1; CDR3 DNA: TGTGCCAGCTCACCACCAGGGGGCCCGAACACCGGGGAGCTGTTTTTT; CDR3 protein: CASSPPGGPNTGELFF
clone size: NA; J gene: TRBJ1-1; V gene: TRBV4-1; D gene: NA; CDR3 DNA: TGCGCCAGCAGGTCCGATTTGGGCACTGAAGCTTTCTTT; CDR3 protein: CASRSDLGTEAFF
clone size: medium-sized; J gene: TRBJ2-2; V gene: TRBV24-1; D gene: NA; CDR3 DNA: TGTGCCACCAGTGATTTCAGGGACACCGGGGAGCTGTTTTTT; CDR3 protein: CATSDFRDTGELFF
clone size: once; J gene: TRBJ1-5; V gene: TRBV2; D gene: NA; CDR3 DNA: TGTGCCAGCAGTGGGGGGACGACCCGGCAGCCCCAGCATTTT; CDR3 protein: CASSGGTTRQPQHF
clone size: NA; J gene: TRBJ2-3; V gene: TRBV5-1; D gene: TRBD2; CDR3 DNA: TGCGCCAGCAGCCTGGGCGCGGGGGGACCGGATACGCAGTATTTT; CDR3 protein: CASSLGAGGPDTQYF
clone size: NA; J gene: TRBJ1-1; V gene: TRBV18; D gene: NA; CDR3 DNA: TGTGCCAGCTCACCAGGAATGAACACTGAAGCTTTCTTT; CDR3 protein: CASSPGMNTEAFF
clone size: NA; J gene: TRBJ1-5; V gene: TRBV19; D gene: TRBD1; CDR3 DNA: TGTGCCAGTAGTACAAACAGGGGCCCCATGCAGCCCCAGCATTTT; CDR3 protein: CASSTNRGPMQPQHF
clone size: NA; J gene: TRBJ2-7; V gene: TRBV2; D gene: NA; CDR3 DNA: TGTGCCAGCAGTCCCGGACAGTATTACGAGCAGTACTTC; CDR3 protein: CASSPGQYYEQYF
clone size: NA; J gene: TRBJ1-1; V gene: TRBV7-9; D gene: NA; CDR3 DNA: TGTGCCAGCAGCGACGAGGTGGGAGCTTTCTTT; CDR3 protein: CASSDEVGAFF
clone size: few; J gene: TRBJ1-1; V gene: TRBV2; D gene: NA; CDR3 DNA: TGTGCCAGCAGTGAACAGAACACTGAAGCTTTCTTT; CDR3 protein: CASSEQNTEAFF
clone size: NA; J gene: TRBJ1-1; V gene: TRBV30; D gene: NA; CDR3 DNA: TGTGCCTGGAGTGGAGGGGGTTACACTGAAGCTTTCTTT; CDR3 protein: CAWSGGGYTEAFF
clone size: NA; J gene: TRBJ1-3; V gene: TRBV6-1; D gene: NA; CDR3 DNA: TGTGCCAGCAGTGAAGCGCTTAGGGGCTCTGGAAACACCATATATTTT; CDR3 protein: CASSEALRGSGNTIYF
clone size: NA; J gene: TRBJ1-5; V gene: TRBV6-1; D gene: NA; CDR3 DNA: TGTGCCAGCAGTGAGGCCAGATCGGGATTGCATTTT; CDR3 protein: CASSEARSGLHF
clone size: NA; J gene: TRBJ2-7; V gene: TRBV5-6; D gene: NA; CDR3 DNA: TGTGCCAGCAGGCTCGGGACGGTATCCTACGAGCAGTACTTC; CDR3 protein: CASRLGTVSYEQYF